This is a list of T cell receptor beta chains from one sample in a study of blood T cell repertoires in COVID-19. Assay: immunoSEQ multiplex PCR; the TCRdb copy retains only in-frame clones and omits some. The repertoire holds 180,000 or so clones, with roughly 76% as singletons. The sample consisted of peripheral blood. Every receptor here comes from a woman aged 40 to 50 with COVID-19, enrolled during active disease. Each CDR3 is given with its conserved first and last residue. The D gene is left open where the match is weak. Size tells how often a clone was seen (once, few, many) or the class of an expanded clone, and some rows leave it out.

>-|15|TRBV28|-|TRBJ2-7
CASSLGGPQLYEQYF
TGTGCCAGCAGTTTGGGGGGGCCACAACTATACGAGCAGTACTTC
>-|15|TRBV5-8|-|TRBJ2-2
CASSLVLAVTGELFF
TGTGCCAGCAGCTTGGTGCTAGCCGTCACCGGGGAGCTGTTTTTT
>few|13|TRBV5-1|TRBD2|TRBJ2-7
CASSLLAAKEQYF
TGCGCCAGCAGCTTACTAGCGGCTAAAGAGCAGTACTTC
>-|13|TRBV12-3/TRBV12-4|-|TRBJ2-4
CASSSGRPSIQYF
TGTGCCAGCAGTTCCGGAAGGCCTAGTATTCAGTACTTC
>-|18|TRBV5-1|TRBD2|TRBJ2-3
CASSLYSFSTGGTDTQYF
TGCGCCAGCAGCTTGTACTCTTTTAGCACGGGAGGGACAGATACGCAGTATTTT
>-|14|TRBV6-5|TRBD1|TRBJ1-2
CASMGTGEIYGYTF
TGTGCCAGCATGGGGACAGGGGAAATCTATGGCTACACCTTC
>-|14|TRBV6-5|-|TRBJ2-5
CASSPSGLSETQYF
TGTGCCAGCAGTCCCTCAGGGTTATCGGAGACCCAGTACTTC
>-|12|TRBV7-9|-|TRBJ2-3
CASSLLTNTQYF
TGTGCCAGCAGCTTACTTACAAATACGCAGTATTTT
>-|13|TRBV4-1|-|TRBJ2-5
CASSQHSQETQYF
TGCGCCAGCAGCCAACACAGCCAAGAGACCCAGTACTTC
>-|12|TRBV7-9|-|TRBJ2-5
CASSALSGTQYF
TGTGCCAGCAGCGCCCTTTCAGGGACCCAGTACTTC
>-|14|TRBV30|-|TRBJ2-2
CAWSKLTGTGELFF
TGTGCCTGGAGTAAGCTAACGGGCACCGGGGAGCTGTTTTTT
>-|14|TRBV6-5|-|TRBJ1-1
CAATLGAGDTEAFF
TGTGCCGCTACTCTAGGAGCAGGGGACACTGAAGCTTTCTTT
>once|16|TRBV7-3|TRBD2|TRBJ2-3
CASSLSGAGGTDTQYF
TGTGCCAGCAGCTTATCGGGAGCGGGGGGCACAGATACGCAGTATTTT
>-|14|TRBV7-9|-|TRBJ1-1
CASSLDRRDYEAFF
TGTGCCAGCAGCTTAGATCGCAGGGACTACGAAGCTTTCTTT
>-|15|TRBV18|-|TRBJ1-5
CASSPGAVSNQPQHF
TGTGCCAGCTCACCAGGGGCGGTTAGCAATCAGCCCCAGCATTTT
>-|12|TRBV29-1|-|TRBJ2-6
CSVDGGANVLTF
TGCAGCGTAGATGGCGGGGCCAACGTCCTGACTTTC
>-|16|TRBV3-1/TRBV3-2|TRBD2|TRBJ2-3
CASSQNPAGGGDTQYF
TGTGCCAGCAGCCAGAACCCGGCGGGGGGAGGGGATACGCAGTATTTT
>-|15|TRBV7-2|-|TRBJ2-3
CASSLLHVAGDTQYF
TGTGCCAGCAGCTTATTACATGTAGCAGGGGATACGCAGTATTTT
>-|11|TRBV6-5|TRBD1|TRBJ1-2
CASRQGYGYTF
TGTGCCAGCCGACAGGGCTATGGCTACACCTTC
>-|15|TRBV18|-|TRBJ1-5
CASSRQHDSNQPQHF
TGTGCCAGCTCACGACAGCACGATAGCAATCAGCCCCAGCATTTT
>-|14|TRBV7-2|-|TRBJ1-6
CASSYGTPNSPLHF
TGTGCCAGCAGTTACGGGACACCGAATTCACCCCTCCACTTT
>-|13|TRBV27|-|TRBJ1-2
CASSLQGSYGYTF
TGTGCCAGCAGTCTCCAGGGGTCCTATGGCTACACCTTC
>few|14|TRBV4-1|-|TRBJ2-7
CASGATGVNYEQYF
TGCGCCAGCGGGGCGACGGGGGTAAACTACGAGCAGTACTTC
>-|15|TRBV19|TRBD1|TRBJ1-5
CASSIPGGLYQPQHF
TGTGCCAGTAGTATACCAGGGGGCCTGTATCAGCCCCAGCATTTT
>-|13|TRBV30|-|TRBJ2-5
CAWSVRAGETQYF
TGTGCCTGGAGTGTCAGGGCGGGGGAGACCCAGTACTTC
>few|15|TRBV27|TRBD1|TRBJ2-1
CASSWGQGPYNEQFF
TGTGCCAGCAGTTGGGGACAGGGACCCTACAATGAGCAGTTCTTC
>-|13|TRBV2|-|TRBJ2-1
CASRGKLADEQFF
TGTGCCAGCAGGGGTAAACTAGCAGATGAGCAGTTCTTC
>-|13|TRBV18|TRBD1|TRBJ1-1
CASFGTENTEAFF
TGTGCCAGCTTCGGGACAGAGAACACTGAAGCTTTCTTT
>-|16|TRBV7-3|TRBD2|TRBJ2-1
CASSPTSGSAYNEQFF
TGTGCCAGCAGCCCGACTAGCGGGAGTGCCTACAATGAGCAGTTCTTC
>many|16|TRBV7-9|TRBD2|TRBJ2-1
CASSLTTSDSYNEQFF
TGTGCCAGCAGCCTAACTACTAGCGACTCCTACAATGAGCAGTTCTTC
>-|16|TRBV28|TRBD1|TRBJ1-5
CASSVPGQGISQPQHF
TGTGCCAGCAGTGTCCCGGGACAGGGGATTTCTCAGCCCCAGCATTTT
>-|19|TRBV14|TRBD2|TRBJ2-1
CASSGPGLGGLSSYNEQFF
TGTGCCAGCAGCGGACCGGGACTAGGGGGTCTTAGCTCCTACAATGAGCAGTTCTTC
>-|18|TRBV18|-|TRBJ2-3
CASSRPPGETDGTDTQYF
TGTGCCAGCTCACGTCCGCCCGGAGAAACCGATGGCACAGATACGCAGTATTTT
>-|14|TRBV3-1/TRBV3-2|TRBD1|TRBJ1-2
CASSRQGANYGYTF
TGTGCCAGCAGCCGACAGGGGGCTAACTATGGCTACACCTTC
>-|16|TRBV4-1|-|TRBJ2-7
CASSQDLGRDSYEQYF
TGCGCCAGCAGCCAAGATCTCGGTCGGGACTCCTACGAGCAGTACTTC
>once|20|TRBV2|-|TRBJ2-2
CASRPAAGADRRGGAGELFF
TGTGCCAGCCGACCGGCGGCTGGGGCCGACCGGAGGGGGGGGGCCGGGGAGCTGTTTTTT
>-|14|TRBV7-3|-|TRBJ2-3
CASSLTSNTDTQYF
TGTGCCAGCAGCTTAACTAGCAACACAGATACGCAGTATTTT
>-|18|TRBV5-6|-|TRBJ1-2
CASSLVLTGDWHGYGYTF
TGTGCCAGCAGCTTGGTACTGACAGGTGATTGGCATGGCTATGGCTACACCTTC
>few|20|TRBV6-4|TRBD2|TRBJ2-1
CASSAVSGLAGRPAYNEQFF
TGTGCCAGCAGTGCTGTCTCGGGACTAGCGGGCCGGCCAGCCTACAATGAGCAGTTCTTC
>-|15|TRBV7-2|TRBD2|TRBJ2-1
CASSSRTSGRDEQFF
TGTGCCAGCAGCTCTCGGACTAGCGGGAGGGATGAGCAGTTCTTC
>-|14|TRBV18|TRBD1|TRBJ2-3
CASSPRTGVDTQYF
TGTGCCAGCTCACCTCGGACAGGCGTGGATACGCAGTATTTT
>-|12|TRBV5-4|-|TRBJ2-5
CASSLEGETQYF
TGTGCCAGCAGCTTGGAGGGGGAGACCCAGTACTTC
>few|12|TRBV6-5|-|TRBJ2-7
CASSFTPYEQYF
TGTGCCAGCAGTTTCACTCCATACGAGCAGTACTTC
>-|13|TRBV16|-|TRBJ2-7
CASSQAGLYEQYF
TGTGCCAGCAGCCAAGCGGGACTGTACGAGCAGTACTTC
>-|15|TRBV18|-|TRBJ1-6
CASSPFGRVNSPLHF
TGTGCCAGCTCACCATTCGGCAGGGTTAATTCACCCCTCCACTTT
>-|14|TRBV4-1|-|TRBJ1-2
CASSQGSGNYGYTF
TGCGCCAGCAGCCAAGGGTCCGGGAACTATGGCTACACCTTC
>-|17|TRBV28|TRBD2|TRBJ2-1
CASSFHGTSYEEGEQFF
TGTGCCAGCAGTTTTCACGGGACTAGCTATGAGGAAGGTGAGCAGTTCTTC
>-|10|TRBV7-9|-|TRBJ2-1
CASSRTVGFF
TGTGCCAGCAGCCGGACAGTGGGGTTCTTC
>-|13|TRBV6-5|-|TRBJ1-2
CASSYFAERGYTF
TGTGCCAGCAGTTACTTTGCGGAGAGGGGCTACACCTTC
>-|17|TRBV14|TRBD1|TRBJ1-2
CASRQALDRVKRNGYTF
TGTGCCAGCAGACAAGCCCTCGACAGGGTGAAAAGGAATGGCTACACCTTC
>-|12|TRBV6-5|TRBD1|TRBJ1-1
CASSRDRGKAFF
TGTGCCAGCAGTAGAGACAGGGGGAAAGCTTTCTTT